The 10 T cell receptor beta chains given below trace back to one sample, sequenced in a study of beta chain features in type 1 diabetes. Every isolated RNA sample was fully reverse transcribed, so sequencing captured expressed TCRB transcripts. Repertoires were generated with immunoSEQ multiplex PCR, while TCRdb's copy carries only in-frame clones and drops some. The sample has some 400,000 clones, around 16% seen once. Sequencing used naive CD4+ T cells from blood. The receptors shown here come from a woman younger than 30 in good health.

The chain uses TRBV5-4 and TRBJ2-5; TRBD1 matches 10 bases. Losses at the gene ends were 3 bases for V and 4 bases for J; bases not matched to a gene: 6. The CDR3 length is 15 residues. Germline loops: CDR1 SGHNT, CDR2 YYREEE (reference sequence). The CDR3 DNA sequence: TGTGCCAGCAGCTCTGACAGGGGGCGACGAGAGACCCAGTACTTC. It specifies CASSSDRGRRETQYF.

On this clone itself: Other nucleotide sequences in the sample specify the same CDR3. The chain combines TRBV2 with TRBJ1-2, with a weak D call TRBD1 (6 bases). Germline V gene data show CDR1 as SNHLY and CDR2 as FYNNEI. CDR3 length equals 12 residues. Trimming cost V 6 bases and J 5 bases, with 10 bases left between them. In DNA form, the CDR3 reads TGTGCCAGCAGCAGAACAGGGTATGGCTACACCTTC. Protein product: CASSRTGYGYTF.

J is TRBJ2-7 and V is TRBV7-3; D is perhaps TRBD1 (6 bases). V dropped 5 bases and J dropped 3 bases, with 11 bases sitting between them. CDR1 and CDR2 (germline): SGHTA, FQGTGA. The CDR3 loop spans 13 amino acids. The CDR3 loop is CASSPGQIYEQYF. The CDR3 nucleotides read TGTGCCAGCAGCCCCGGACAGATCTACGAGCAGTACTTC.

The J gene is TRBJ1-3, the V gene TRBV5-1, with D tentatively TRBD1 (5 bases). V lost 0 bases and J lost 7, with 14 bases in between. The CDR3 covers 15 residues. CDR1 and CDR2 from the germline V gene are SGHRS and YFSETQ. CDR3 sequence (DNA): TGCGCCAGCAGCTTGGCCGGCATGGGGGGTAACACCATATATTTT. This codes for CASSLAGMGGNTIYF.

The sample holds a few counts of this clone. V usage is TRBV7-2 and J usage is TRBJ2-3; the match to TRBD2 covers 7 bases. CDR1 is SGHTA, CDR2 FQGNSA, per germline. V shed 5 bases, J shed 1 base, and the junction held 6 bases outside the gene matches. The length of the CDR3 is 15 residues. This CDR3 is CASSSGTIRTDTQYF. The CDR3 nucleotides read TGTGCCAGCAGCAGCGGGACTATACGCACAGATACGCAGTATTTT.

The genes are TRBV5-1 and TRBJ2-7; TRBD2 matches 11 bases. Germline V gives CDR1 SGHRS, CDR2 YFSETQ. V dropped 3 bases and J dropped 2; count of bases not matched to a gene: 10. This CDR3 has 17 amino acids. The DNA for the CDR3 is TGCGCCAGCAGCTCGAAAGACCTAGCGGGAGGAGCCTACGAGCAGTACTTC. Protein sequence: CASSSKDLAGGAYEQYF.

This clone was recorded a few times. J is TRBJ2-5 and V is TRBV10-3, with 11 positions matching TRBD2. The CDR3 extends over 14 amino acids. The ends lost 10 bases at V and 4 bases at J; junction bases unmatched: 8. CDR1 and CDR2 from the germline V gene are ENHRY and SYGVKD. This CDR3 reads CATKVGLAGETQYF. DNA of the CDR3: TGTGCCACAAAAGTAGGACTAGCGGGAGAGACCCAGTACTTC.

The genes are TRBV4-1 and TRBJ2-3; 12 bases fit TRBD2. The trim removed 5 bases at V and 1 base at J, leaving 4 bases unmatched. Germline values: CDR1 MGHRA, CDR2 YSYEKL. This CDR3 contains 16 residues. Here the CDR3 reads CASSSRLAGGTDTQYF. Written as DNA, the CDR3 is TGCGCCAGCAGCTCCCGACTAGCGGGAGGCACAGATACGCAGTATTTT.

The rearrangement uses TRBV30 and TRBJ2-1; 10 bases agree with TRBD2. Germline V gene sequence: CDR1 GTSNPN, CDR2 SVGIG (reference sequence). CDR3 size: 13 residues. V gave up 4 bases and J gave up 8 bases; unmatched junction bases: 5. The chain's CDR3 is CAWILAGEHEQFF. The CDR3 nucleotides are TGTGCCTGGATCCTAGCGGGAGAGCATGAGCAGTTCTTC. The entire variable domain, with the rest obtained from reference TRBV30 and TRBJ2-1, is as follows: SQTIHQWPATLVQPVGSPLSLECTVEGTSNPNLYWYRQAAGRGLQLLFYSVGIGQISSEVPQNLSASRPQDRQFILSSKKLLLSDSGFYLCAWILAGEHEQFFGPGTRLTVL.

This clone was counted a few times. The V and J genes are TRBV7-9 and TRBJ1-2, with a possible D match to TRBD1 (5 bases). V was trimmed by 5 bases and J by 2 bases, leaving 9 bases between them. The germline V gene has CDR1 SEHNR and CDR2 FQNEAQ (reference sequence). The CDR3 spans 13 residues. This CDR3 reads CASSPRENYGYTF. The CDR3 nucleotides read TGTGCCAGCAGCCCCAGGGAAAACTATGGCTACACCTTC.